This T cell receptor (beta chain) originates from a study of OX40 agonist ivuxolimab in advanced cancers. Looking at the study overall: The group had a mean age of around 60 years, ranged from about 20 to 79, and was around 82% male.

This table comes from immunoSEQ multiplex PCR, and its TCRdb copy is limited to in-frame clones, with some not included. The repertoire holds 65,000 to 100,000 clones, with around 88% as singletons. Of note for this clone: The antigen remains undetermined.

Study-wide results and limits: No antigen was identified for the clonally expanded peripheral T cells.

Peripheral blood came from all dose cohorts at three timepoints. The starting material was CD4+ or CD8+ T cells sorted from blood, obtained in a trial of the OX40 agonist ivuxolimab. This TCR derives from an adult with an advanced solid tumor such as melanoma, head and neck, liver or kidney cancer.

CDR3 DNA sequence: TGTGCCAGCAGCGAATCCACTAGCTTACAAGAGACCCAGTACTTC. Translated: CASSESTSLQETQYF. This chain connects TRBV4-2 to TRBJ2-5, with D possibly TRBD2 on 6 matching bases. This CDR3 region has 15 residues. Germline assignment: CDR1 LGHNA and CDR2 YNFKEQ. Trimming shortened V by 5 bases and J by 2 bases, and 15 bases separated the two germline ends.